This T cell receptor beta chain derives from a study of T cell clonality in common variable immunodeficiency. Study observations and caveats: Fewer deletions and N-nucleotide insertions were reportedly seen in common variable immunodeficiency TCR beta sequences.

Sequencing input was equivalent genomic DNA from CVID and controls. Data came from immunoSEQ multiplex PCR; TCRdb stores just in-frame clones and leaves some out. This table holds 35,000 to 55,000 clones with no singletons; the top ten claim approximately 0.68%. This clone was observed many times. Its antigen is undetermined. The CDR3 end falls 3 residues outside the read, so it is completed with the germline J gene. Germline CDR1 is MNHEY and CDR2 is SMNVEV (reference sequence). The CDR3 sequence is 15 residues long. V gave up 5 bases and J gave up 9 bases; unmatched junction bases: 10. Caucasian heritage predominated among both patients and controls.

What was sequenced was peripheral blood mononuclear cells. The receptor was isolated from a person aged 18 to 69 in good health. The chain employs TRBV27 and TRBJ1-6; 7 nucleotides align to TRBD1. The CDR3 reads CASSSRGVRASPLHF. Partial CDR3 DNA: TGTGCCAGCAGTAGCAGGGGGGTAAGGGCTTCACCC.